The entry below gives a single TCR beta chain sequence along with its context. Its antigen is not known. This entry is derived from a study of T cell repertoires in cytomegalovirus infection. At the level of the study: HLA-B-restricted CMV epitopes that are well studied, plus recently identified HLA-C-restricted ones, were used by the study.

Study-wide results and caveats: The study identified carriers of CMV plus the relevant HLA from cumulative public TCR beta family frequency. CMV-specific TCR beta clonotypes restricted by HLA-C dominated the ex vivo response.

TCRdb re-called the reads through MiXCR, storing one row per CDR3 protein. The sample contains some 900,000 distinct CDR3 sequences, 30% to 35% of which appear only once. Germline CDR1 is MNHEY and CDR2 is SMNVEV (reference sequence). CDR3 length: 14 amino acids. V lost 1 base, J lost 7 bases, and 10 bases lay in between. The gene calls are TRBV27 and TRBJ1-4; D is possibly TRBD1 (6 bases). This specimen consisted of cultured CD8+ T cells from PBMCs, obtained from culture after CMV antigen stimulation. The TCR sequence derives from a human donor in good health (CMV status not recorded). Some clones in this sample may be carry-over from other donors' samples. As DNA, the CDR3 is TGTGCCAGCAGTTTATACAGGGACGTTGAAAAACTGTTTTTT. This gives the protein CASSLYRDVEKLFF.